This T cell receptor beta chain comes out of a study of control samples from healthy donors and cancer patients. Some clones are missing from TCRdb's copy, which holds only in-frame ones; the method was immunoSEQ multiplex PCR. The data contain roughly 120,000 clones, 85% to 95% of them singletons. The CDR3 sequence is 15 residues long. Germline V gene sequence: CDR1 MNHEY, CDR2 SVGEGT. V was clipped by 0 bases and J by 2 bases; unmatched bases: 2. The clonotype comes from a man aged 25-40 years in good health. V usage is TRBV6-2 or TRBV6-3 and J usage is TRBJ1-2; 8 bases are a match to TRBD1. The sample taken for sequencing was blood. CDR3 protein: CASSYSDRANYGYTF. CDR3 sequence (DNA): TGTGCCAGCAGTTACTCGGACAGGGCGAACTATGGCTACACCTTC.